A selection of T cell receptor beta chains follows, all from one sample in a study of T cell repertoires in cytomegalovirus infection. The antigens for these receptors are not known. TCRdb itself ran the reads through MiXCR, one entry per CDR3 protein. The repertoire consists of approximately 910,000 distinct CDR3 sequences, with roughly 30% occurring once and the leading ten covering 11% to 15%. The sequencing here drew on cultured CD8+ T cells from PBMCs, taken from culture after CMV antigen stimulation. The origin of the receptors is a human donor in good health (CMV status not recorded). Some clones in this sample may be carry-over from other donors' samples. Both conserved end residues are part of each CDR3. D genes are given only for firm matches. For some rows the clone size is stated as once, few or many, or as a class when expanded; others skip it.

TRBV4-1	NA	NA	TRBJ1-1	TGCGCCAGCAGCCAAGATCTAGGGTCTATAGAAGCTTTCTTT	CASSQDLGSIEAFF
TRBV6-5	NA	NA	TRBJ2-2	TGTGCCAGCAGTTACACCCTCGGGACATCGAACACCGGGGAGCTGTTTTTT	CASSYTLGTSNTGELFF
TRBV27	NA	NA	TRBJ1-2	TGTGCCAGCAGTTTATCGAGGGGTACAATCGTGGATGGCTACACCTTC	CASSLSRGTIVDGYTF
TRBV7-2	many	TRBD2	TRBJ2-7	TGTGCCAGCAGCAGCGGGACTAGCGGGGGCTACGAGCAGTACTTC	CASSSGTSGGYEQYF
TRBV7-9	NA	TRBD1	TRBJ1-4	TGTGCCAGCAGCCCGCCCGACAGGGGTTATGAAAAACTGTTTTTT	CASSPPDRGYEKLFF
TRBV11-2	NA	TRBD2	TRBJ2-2	TGTGCCAGCAGCTTGACTAGCGGGGCCGTCACCGGGGAGCTGTTTTTT	CASSLTSGAVTGELFF
TRBV12-5	NA	TRBD1	TRBJ1-1	TGTGCTAGTGGTTTTGGTACAGGGGGGCGAAACACTGAAGCTTTCTTT	CASGFGTGGRNTEAFF
TRBV5-6	NA	NA	TRBJ1-1	TGTGCCAGCAGCTCCCCGGACTTTACTGAAGCTTTCTTT	CASSSPDFTEAFF
TRBV4-1	NA	NA	TRBJ1-2	TGCGCCAGCAGCCAAGAAGTTTTGGGCTATGGCTACACCTTC	CASSQEVLGYGYTF
TRBV12-3/TRBV12-4	many	NA	TRBJ2-2	TGTGCCAGCAGTTTCGCCCCTTACGCGAACACCGGGGAGCTGTTTTTT	CASSFAPYANTGELFF
TRBV10-3	NA	NA	TRBJ2-6	TGTGCCATCAGTGAGCTTTTTGGGAAAATGTCCGGGGCCAACGTCCTGACTTTC	CAISELFGKMSGANVLTF
TRBV27	NA	NA	TRBJ1-2	TGTGCCAGCAGAACCGTCGGCGGCTATAACTATGGCTACACCTTC	CASRTVGGYNYGYTF
TRBV27	NA	TRBD1	TRBJ2-3	TGTGCCAGCAGTCCTCCGTGGGACAGGGGCGCAGATACGCAGTATTTT	CASSPPWDRGADTQYF
TRBV20-1	NA	TRBD1	TRBJ1-5	TGCAGTGCCACGACAGGGGGCGGACAGCCCCAGCATTTT	CSATTGGGQPQHF
TRBV5-1	few	NA	TRBJ2-5	TGCGCCAGCACCTGGCAAGAGACCCAGTACTTC	CASTWQETQYF